The 27 T cell receptor beta chains below all came from one sample that was sequenced in a study of T cell changes during pregnancy in multiple sclerosis. The method was immunoSEQ multiplex PCR; TCRdb's version includes in-frame clones alone and lacks a portion of them. The sample consists of 40,000 to 50,000 clones, approximately 92% of them appearing once. The sample in question was CD4+ T cells from peripheral blood mononuclear cells, obtained before pregnancy. The receptors shown here come from a female donor with multiple sclerosis, enrolled in a pregnancy study.

This clone has only one observation. The chain carries TRBV5-1 and TRBJ2-7, with 9 bases aligning to TRBD2. The CDR3 totals 16 residues. Germline V gene data show CDR1 as SGHRS and CDR2 as YFSETQ. V gave up 4 bases and J gave up 0 bases; unmatched junction bases: 8. The DNA for the CDR3 is TGCGCCAGCAGCCGTCTGACTAGCGGCCCCTCCTACGAGCAGTACTTC. Protein product: CASSRLTSGPSYEQYF. Full variable domain (outside the CDR3, taken from reference TRBV5-1 and TRBJ2-7): KAGVTQTPRYLIKTRGQQVTLSCSPISGHRSVSWYQQTPGQGLQFLFEYFSETQRNKGNFPGRFSGRQFSNSRSEMNVSTLELGDSALYLCASSRLTSGPSYEQYFGPGTRLTVT.

This chain joins TRBV7-2 and TRBJ1-2; TRBD1 agrees at 8 bases. The V segment lost 4 bases and the J segment 8 bases; nucleotides outside the gene matches: 6. This CDR3 has 13 amino acids. In germline, CDR1 is SGHTA, CDR2 FQGNSA. For the CDR3, the DNA is TGTGCCAGCAGCTCTTGGACAGGGCAAGGCTACACCTTC. Its protein product is CASSSWTGQGYTF.

The V and J genes are TRBV30 and TRBJ1-3; 9 bases match TRBD1. V trimming: 4 bases; J trimming: 4 bases; junction bases outside the gene matches: 8. Germline assignment: CDR1 GTSNPN and CDR2 SVGIG (reference sequence). The CDR3 length is 15 residues. CDR3 protein: CAWIAGTGSGNTIYF. In DNA, the CDR3 is TGTGCCTGGATCGCTGGGACAGGGTCCGGAAACACCATATATTTT.

This chain connects TRBV15 to TRBJ1-4; 10 bases agree with TRBD1. J gave up 7 bases and V 8 bases, and 7 bases lay outside the gene matches. The CDR3 loop spans 14 amino acids. Looked up from germline, CDR1 is LNHNV and CDR2 is YYDKDF (reference sequence). The CDR3, as DNA: TGTGCCACCCAATGGACAGGGGGAGGTGAAAAACTGTTTTTT. Translation: CATQWTGGGEKLFF.

There are a few counts of this clone. The rearrangement uses TRBV5-4 and TRBJ2-7, with D possibly matching TRBD1 (5 bases). The CDR3 extends over 12 amino acids. V dropped 3 bases and J dropped 3 bases, with 7 bases sitting between them. CDR1 and CDR2 (germline): SGHNT, YYREEE (reference sequence). The CDR3 DNA reads TGTGCCAGCAGCTCAACAGGCTACGAGCAGTACTTC. Its protein product is CASSSTGYEQYF. Full variable domain (rest looked up from reference TRBV5-4 and TRBJ2-7): ETGVTQSPTHLIKTRGQQVTLRCSSQSGHNTVSWYQQALGQGPQFIFQYYREEENGRGNFPPRFSGLQFPNYSSELNVNALELDDSALYLCASSSTGYEQYFGPGTRLTVT.

This chain uses TRBV7-8 with TRBJ2-3, with TRBD1 matching over 7 bases. There are 13 residues in the CDR3. J gave up 6 bases and V 5 bases, and 5 bases lay outside the gene matches. Per germline, CDR1 SGHVS and CDR2 FQNEAQ. DNA for the CDR3: TGTGCCAGCAGCGACACCAGGGGGGATACGCAGTATTTT. The encoded protein is CASSDTRGDTQYF. The variable domain in full, with the rest retrieved from reference TRBV7-8 and TRBJ2-3, is GAGVSQSPRYKVAKRGQDVALRCDPISGHVSLFWYQQALGQGPEFLTYFQNEAQLDKSGLPSDRFFAERPEGSVSTLKIQRTQQEDSAVYLCASSDTRGDTQYFGPGTRLTVL.

The chain recombines TRBV7-6 with TRBJ2-2; weak D call: TRBD2 (6 bases). The V gene lost 5 bases and the J gene lost 7 bases, with 20 bases spanning the gap. The CDR3 has 16 amino acids. Germline CDR1 SGHVS, CDR2 FNYEAQ. The CDR3 coding sequence is TGTGCCAGCAGCAGCGGGTTGGTTGGGAGAGTCGGGGAGCTGTTTTTT. Its protein product is CASSSGLVGRVGELFF.

The CDR3 DNA sequence: TGTGCCACCTTTGGGCTCTTTAACTCTGGGGCCAACGTCCTGACTTTC. Its protein product is CATFGLFNSGANVLTF. This sequence joins TRBV28 and TRBJ2-6; no clear D gene. This CDR3 contains 16 residues. The ends were cut back, 10 bases at V and 0 bases at J, with 16 bases in the middle. Germline lookup yields CDR1 MDHEN and CDR2 SYDVKM.

The CDR3 coding sequence is TGCGCCAGCAGCTTGCCGCTCGGGACAGCGCTCTCTGGGGCCAACGTCCTGACTTTC. Its translation is CASSLPLGTALSGANVLTF. The chain joins TRBV5-1 to TRBJ2-6; 7 bases align to TRBD1. V was pared by 1 base and J by 0 bases, with 10 bases of the junction left unmatched. Germline CDR1 SGHRS, CDR2 YFSETQ. There are 19 residues in the CDR3.

The gene calls are TRBV28 and TRBJ1-2; D not certain. The germline V and J ends were trimmed by 7 bases and 3 bases, with 6 bases remaining between them. Germline CDR1 reads MDHEN; CDR2 reads SYDVKM. This CDR3 contains 11 residues. The CDR3 DNA sequence: TGTGCCAGCATCGGGGACTATGGCTACACCTTC. It yields the protein CASIGDYGYTF.

The chain uses TRBV14 and TRBJ2-3; D gene ambiguous. The V end was cut by 6 bases, the J end by 8 bases, with 15 bases between. The V gene's germline CDR1 is SGHDN and CDR2 FVKESK. The CDR3 is 13 residues long. As DNA, the CDR3 is TGTGCCAGCAGTCTCTCTCCGGGTGGTACGCAGTATTTT. It translates to CASSLSPGGTQYF.

CDR3 amino acids: CASSERSVFATNEKLFF. The CDR3 region has the DNA TGTGCCAGCAGTGAACGGTCCGTTTTTGCAACTAATGAAAAACTGTTTTTT. The J gene is TRBJ1-4, the V gene TRBV2; D unclear. The CDR3 totals 17 residues. CDR1 and CDR2 from the germline V gene are SNHLY and FYNNEI. V was clipped by 2 bases and J by 0 bases, with 13 bases between them.

In DNA form, the CDR3 reads TGCGCCAGCAGTGAGGGGACTAGAGACGAGCAGTACTTC. Protein product: CASSEGTRDEQYF. V is TRBV10-1 and J is TRBJ2-7, with 8 bases lining up with TRBD2. V lost 2 bases to trimming and J lost 5 bases; unmatched junction nucleotides: 2. The CDR3 consists of 13 residues. Germline V CDR1 and CDR2: WNHNN, SYGVQD (reference sequence).

In its sample, this clone was seen a few times. The genes are TRBV6-4 and TRBJ1-2; D is perhaps TRBD1 (5 bases). Deletions cut 4 bases from V and 4 bases from J, with 19 bases between. The germline V gene encodes CDR1 MRHNA and CDR2 SNTAGT. CDR3 length equals 16 residues. The CDR3 sequence: CASSALPGLRTYGYTF. In DNA, the CDR3 is TGTGCCAGCAGTGCCTTACCGGGACTCCGGACCTATGGCTACACCTTC.

This clone was recorded once. V gene TRBV11-3 combines with J gene TRBJ1-3; a weak D match, TRBD1 (6 bases). The CDR3 is 16 residues long. Trimming left V 3 bases short and J 0 bases short, with 12 bases between. Germline lookup yields CDR1 SGHNT and CDR2 YENEEA. The CDR3 bases are TGTGCCAGCAGCTTGGACAGTCCCGTCTCTGGAAACACCATATATTTT. Translated: CASSLDSPVSGNTIYF.

The chain is built from TRBV2 and TRBJ2-1; D may be TRBD1 (6 bases). Germline V gene data show CDR1 as SNHLY and CDR2 as FYNNEI. V dropped 4 bases and J dropped 8 bases, with 18 bases sitting between them. This CDR3 contains 15 residues. In nucleotides, the CDR3 is TGTGCCAGCAGTGTAAGTGGGGGCGCGAGATATGAGCAGTTCTTC. This gives the protein CASSVSGGARYEQFF.

The V call is TRBV6-5, the J call TRBJ1-2, with a weak D call TRBD1 (5 bases). The length of the CDR3 is 13 residues. V was cut by 0 bases and J by 10 bases, with 12 bases left in between. Germline CDR1 MNHEY, CDR2 SVGAGI. This CDR3 is CASSYSTDLTYTF. The DNA of the CDR3 is TGTGCCAGCAGTTACTCGACAGATCTTACCTACACCTTC.

This chain uses TRBV4-1 with TRBJ2-1, with TRBD2 matching 7 bases. J was trimmed by 4 bases and V by 2 bases; bases with no gene match: 11. The CDR3 contains 17 residues. The germline gives CDR1 MGHRA, CDR2 YSYEKL. The CDR3 sequence is CASSQPPGGAGYNEQFF. Here the CDR3 DNA reads TGCGCCAGCAGCCAACCCCCGGGTGGAGCGGGGTACAATGAGCAGTTCTTC.

This clone was recorded a few times. Other DNA sequences of this sample code for an identical CDR3. The CDR3 here is CASSPGQGPGNTIYF. As DNA, the CDR3 is TGTGCCAGCAGCCCCGGACAGGGACCAGGAAACACCATATATTTT. This chain uses TRBV11-3 with TRBJ1-3; 8 nucleotides match TRBD1. V dropped 5 bases and J dropped 4; count of bases not matched to a gene: 7. Germline V gene data show CDR1 as SGHNT and CDR2 as YENEEA. This CDR3 is 15 amino acids long.

The rearrangement uses TRBV2 and TRBJ1-1, with D possibly TRBD1 on 6 matching bases. The length of the CDR3 is 13 residues. Looked up from germline, CDR1 is SNHLY and CDR2 is FYNNEI. V was clipped by 7 bases and J by 1 base, with 10 bases between them. The CDR3 spells CASIRGGNTEAFF. In DNA form, the CDR3 reads TGTGCCAGCATTAGAGGGGGGAACACTGAAGCTTTCTTT.

The J gene is TRBJ2-2, the V gene TRBV6-5; TRBD2 agrees at 13 bases. CDR1 MNHEY and CDR2 SVGAGI come from the germline V gene. V gave up 4 bases and J gave up 3 bases; unmatched junction bases: 2. The CDR3 is 16 amino acids. CDR3: CASSFGLAGDTGELFF. DNA of the CDR3: TGTGCCAGCAGTTTCGGACTAGCGGGAGACACCGGGGAGCTGTTTTTT.

V usage is TRBV25-1 and J usage is TRBJ2-1, with 7 bases that match TRBD2. V was clipped by 0 bases and J by 9 bases; unmatched bases: 14. The germline V gene has CDR1 MGHDK and CDR2 SYGVNS. This CDR3 has 17 amino acids. The chain's CDR3 is CASSEYRGEGRNGEQFF. The CDR3 DNA is TGTGCCAGCAGTGAATATCGGGGGGAGGGTAGAAACGGTGAGCAGTTCTTC.

CDR3 amino acids: CASSETGSRTNEQFF. The CDR3 DNA reads TGTGCCAGCAGTGAGACCGGGTCCCGCACAAATGAGCAGTTCTTC. The chain couples TRBV2 to TRBJ2-1; D gene unclear. Trimming pared 3 bases from V and 7 bases from J, leaving 16 bases between. Germline V gives CDR1 SNHLY, CDR2 FYNNEI. The CDR3 sequence is 15 residues long.

On this clone: Other DNA sequences from this sample encode an identical CDR3 as well. The chain employs TRBV28 and TRBJ1-2; D not resolved. Germline values: CDR1 MDHEN, CDR2 SYDVKM. V was pared by 2 bases and J by 2 bases, with 9 bases between. The CDR3 covers 14 residues. This chain's CDR3 is CASSLEQLNYGYTF. The CDR3 nucleotides are TGTGCCAGCAGTTTAGAACAGCTCAACTATGGCTACACCTTC.

The chain employs TRBV4-2 and TRBJ2-6; D is possibly TRBD2 (6 bases). This CDR3 spans 17 amino acids. CDR1 is LGHNA and CDR2 is YNFKEQ in the germline V gene. V gave up 5 bases and J gave up 0 bases, with 14 bases separating them. CDR3 DNA sequence: TGTGCCAGCAGCACGGAGGGACGTAACTCTGGGGCCAACGTCCTGACTTTC. The encoded protein is CASSTEGRNSGANVLTF.

The V gene is TRBV7-8, the J gene TRBJ2-7, with 10 positions matching TRBD1. This CDR3 comprises 15 residues. Trimming cost V 6 bases and J 2 bases; bases outside gene matches: 7. Germline values: CDR1 SGHVS, CDR2 FQNEAQ. CDR3 region: CASRRDRGQPYEQYF. CDR3 coding DNA: TGTGCCAGCAGGAGAGACAGGGGGCAACCCTACGAGCAGTACTTC.

The DNA of the CDR3 is TGTGCCAGCAGCGCACCCGGGACAGGGGGCTACAATGAGCAGTTCTTC. Amino acids: CASSAPGTGGYNEQFF. The chain carries TRBV7-3 and TRBJ2-1; 11 bases line up with TRBD1. V shed 5 bases, J shed 3 bases, and the junction held 6 bases outside the gene matches. Germline V gene sequence: CDR1 SGHTA, CDR2 FQGTGA. The CDR3 is 16 amino acids.